The TCR beta chain described here comes from a study of blood T cell repertoires in COVID-19. Study as a whole: Collection of acute and convalescent COVID-19 samples took place in the United States, Italy and Spain.

Profiled with immunoSEQ multiplex PCR; TCRdb holds only in-frame clones, not every one. This sample yields about 160,000 clones, of which around 82% are seen a single time; 5.5% to 7.5% belongs to the top ten. This clone was found a few times. Per the germline V gene, CDR1 is MNHEY and CDR2 is SVGAGI. Between the trimmed V and J ends, which lost 6 bases and 7 bases, there was a span of 18 bases. CDR3 length: 14 residues. The specimen was peripheral blood. This rearrangement joins TRBV6-5 to TRBJ1-1, with a possible D match to TRBD1 (5 bases). The clonotype comes from a woman in her thirties or forties with COVID-19, enrolled during active disease. The CDR3 spells CASSALGGVGEAFF. The CDR3 DNA sequence: TGTGCCAGCAGCGCCCTGGGGGGGGTCGGTGAAGCTTTCTTT.